One sample yielded the 26 T cell receptor beta chains listed below, sequenced in a study of radiotherapy plus CTLA-4 blockade in lung cancer. Clones were read by immunoSEQ multiplex PCR, and TCRdb kept only the in-frame ones, dropping some. Found here are about 62,000 clones, roughly 76% of them singletons; the top ten hold roughly 3.1%. The specimen was peripheral blood, collected from a patient treated with radiotherapy plus ipilimumab. The source is a human donor with non-small cell lung cancer who had a complete response to radiotherapy plus ipilimumab.

This sequence joins TRBV27 and TRBJ2-7; TRBD2 agrees at 10 bases. The CDR3 runs to 15 residues. With 2 bases clipped from V and 1 base from J, the junction kept 2 bases outside the gene matches. Germline V CDR1 and CDR2: MNHEY, SMNVEV (reference sequence). CDR3 sequence: CASSLQGLASYEQYF. The CDR3 nucleotides read TGTGCCAGCAGTTTACAGGGACTAGCGTCCTACGAGCAGTACTTC.

The chain joins TRBV7-2 to TRBJ2-3; D is perhaps TRBD2 (6 bases). V lost 5 bases and J lost 2, with 20 bases in between. Germline V lookup: CDR1 SGHTA, CDR2 FQGNSA. CDR3 length: 17 residues. For the CDR3, the DNA is TGTGCCAGCAGCCCTTACTTATGGAGGGCTTCCACAGATACGCAGTATTTT. As protein: CASSPYLWRASTDTQYF. Full variable domain (remainder filled in from reference TRBV7-2 and TRBJ2-3): GAGVSQSPSNKVTEKGKDVELRCDPISGHTALYWYRQSLGQGLEFLIYFQGNSAPDKSGLPSDRFSAERTGGSVSTLTIQRTQQEDSAVYLCASSPYLWRASTDTQYFGPGTRLTVL.

The rearrangement links TRBV19 to TRBJ2-7; possibly TRBD2 for D (6 bases). Deletions cut 1 base from V and 5 bases from J, with 12 bases between. Germline V CDR1 and CDR2: LNHDA, SQIVND (reference sequence). The length of the CDR3 is 14 residues. The CDR3 reads CASSIGGGPDEQYF. The CDR3 nucleotides read TGTGCCAGTAGTATAGGGGGAGGTCCGGACGAGCAGTACTTC.

V and J are TRBV2 and TRBJ2-1; 16 bases line up with TRBD2. Germline values: CDR1 SNHLY, CDR2 FYNNEI. V dropped 6 bases and J dropped 8; count of bases not matched to a gene: 4. The CDR3 consists of 15 residues. CDR3 DNA: TGTGCCAGCAGAACGGGACTAGCGGGGGGGCATGAGCAGTTCTTC. Translated: CASRTGLAGGHEQFF.

This clone was found a few times. The chain combines TRBV10-1 with TRBJ2-5; 8 positions match TRBD1. With V trimmed by 2 bases and J by 5 bases, 7 bases remained unmatched. Germline V gene sequence: CDR1 WNHNN, CDR2 SYGVQD (reference sequence). This CDR3 comprises 15 residues. The CDR3 DNA reads TGCGCCAGCAGTGAGGGACAGGGACTTTTGGAGACCCAGTACTTC. This codes for CASSEGQGLLETQYF.

This clone occurred a few times. This sequence joins TRBV10-2 and TRBJ1-5; D is unclear. CDR3 length: 14 residues. The V gene's germline CDR1 is WSHSY and CDR2 SAAADI. V lost 3 bases to trimming and J lost 4 bases, with 10 bases between them. The CDR3 loop is CASSDRQANQPQHF. In DNA form, the CDR3 reads TGCGCCAGCAGTGACCGTCAGGCAAATCAGCCCCAGCATTTT.

The chain is built from TRBV9 and TRBJ1-4, with 7 positions matching TRBD1. The CDR3 consists of 13 residues. With 3 bases clipped from V and 7 bases from J, the junction kept 3 bases outside the gene matches. Germline V gives CDR1 SGDLS, CDR2 YYNGEE. The CDR3 sequence: CASSARQGEKLFF. The CDR3 DNA sequence: TGTGCCAGCAGCGCCCGACAGGGTGAAAAACTGTTTTTT.

CDR3 region: CASSHLRGASDTIYF. The CDR3 DNA sequence: TGCGCCAGCAGCCACCTACGGGGGGCATCGGACACCATATATTTT. The chain carries TRBV4-1 and TRBJ1-3, with D possibly matching TRBD1 (6 bases). Germline V gene lookup returns CDR1 MGHRA and CDR2 YSYEKL. The CDR3 has 15 amino acids. V lost 3 bases, J lost 8 bases, and 17 bases lay in between.

This clone was found once. This chain uses TRBV6-6 with TRBJ2-7; D is perhaps TRBD2 (5 bases). The V and J ends lost 8 bases and 2 bases respectively, with 10 bases between them. The length of the CDR3 is 12 residues. Germline V CDR1 and CDR2: MNHNY, SVGAGI (reference sequence). The CDR3 coding sequence is TGTGCCAGCGGTCGGGGTACCTACGAGCAGTACTTC. Amino acid sequence: CASGRGTYEQYF.

This sequence joins TRBV5-1 and TRBJ2-5, with 10 bases that match TRBD2. Germline trimming cut 4 bases from V and 2 bases from J; bases unmatched to any gene: 8. Germline V gives CDR1 SGHRS, CDR2 YFSETQ. The CDR3 sequence is 16 residues long. The CDR3 reads CASSRTLAGPQETQYF. CDR3 DNA sequence: TGCGCCAGCAGCCGAACACTAGCGGGGCCTCAAGAGACCCAGTACTTC.

V and J are TRBV7-2 and TRBJ2-1; TRBD2 matches 11 bases. The CDR3 extends over 16 amino acids. Germline values: CDR1 SGHTA, CDR2 FQGNSA. The V and J ends lost 5 bases and 6 bases, in that order; junction bases with no gene match: 9. The CDR3 nucleotides are TGTGCCAGCAGCACGAAACTAGCGGGGGAATCCAATGAGCAGTTCTTC. Residues: CASSTKLAGESNEQFF.

This clone appeared a few times. The J gene is TRBJ1-5, the V gene TRBV7-2, with D possibly matching TRBD1 (5 bases). The germline V gene has CDR1 SGHTA and CDR2 FQGNSA. V gave up 5 bases and J gave up 6 bases, with 11 bases separating them. There are 13 residues in the CDR3. The DNA of the CDR3 is TGTGCCAGCAGCGAGACAGTAAGTCAGCCCCAGCATTTT. Translation gives CASSETVSQPQHF.

The rearrangement joins TRBV7-9 to TRBJ1-1; TRBD1 might be the D (6 bases). The CDR3 is 16 residues long. Germline V gives CDR1 SEHNR, CDR2 FQNEAQ (reference sequence). V shed 5 bases and J shed 1 base, with 17 bases lying between them. CDR3 in DNA: TGTGCCAGCAGCAAACAAAAAACACAGGGGAACACTGAAGCTTTCTTT. Translating gives CASSKQKTQGNTEAFF.

The V call is TRBV5-3, the J call TRBJ2-3, with 7 bases aligning to TRBD1. TRBV5-3 is given ORF status, its function remaining uncertain. The V gene end was trimmed by 0 bases and the J gene end by 2 bases; junction bases not matched to a gene: 3. The length of the CDR3 is 15 residues. Here the CDR3 reads CARSLVDRITDTQYF. CDR3 in DNA: TGTGCCAGAAGCTTGGTGGACAGGATCACAGATACGCAGTATTTT.

This clone was detected once. The chain recombines TRBV7-2 with TRBJ2-2; TRBD2 agrees at 7 bases. Germline-derived CDR1 and CDR2 are SGHTA and FQGNSA. The CDR3 runs 16 residues. Unmatched junction bases numbered 7, after V lost 1 base and J lost 5 bases. The CDR3 region has the DNA TGTGCCAGCAGCTTAGGGCTAGCGGAAAGGACCGGGGAGCTGTTTTTT. Protein product: CASSLGLAERTGELFF.

CDR3 nucleotide sequence: TGTGCCAGTAGTAATACAGGGTCCACCGGGGAGCTGTTTTTT. Residues: CASSNTGSTGELFF. V is TRBV19 and J is TRBJ2-2; perhaps TRBD1 as D (6 bases). Germline V CDR1 and CDR2: LNHDA, SQIVND (reference sequence). V was pared by 4 bases and J by 4 bases, with 10 bases between. The CDR3 runs to 14 residues. Combining the CDR3 with reference TRBV19 and TRBJ2-2 gives the whole variable domain DGGITQSPKYLFRKEGQNVTLSCEQNLNHDAMYWYRQDPGQGLRLIYYSQIVNDFQKGDIAEGYSVSREKKESFPLTVTSAQKNPTAFYLCASSNTGSTGELFFGEGSRLTVL.

This clone appeared a few times. This chain uses TRBV7-9 with TRBJ2-1; the match to TRBD2 covers 10 bases. The V and J ends lost 1 base and 8 bases, in that order; junction bases with no gene match: 5. CDR3 length: 15 amino acids. CDR1 and CDR2 (germline): SEHNR, FQNEAQ (reference sequence). The CDR3 protein is CASSLGAGGPDEQFF. DNA of the CDR3: TGTGCCAGCAGCTTAGGAGCGGGGGGGCCCGATGAGCAGTTCTTC.

The rearrangement uses TRBV7-8 and TRBJ2-1; 10 bases are a match to TRBD2. Trimming at V came to 4 bases and at J to 9 bases, leaving 9 bases not matched to a gene. The CDR3 length is 15 residues. Looked up from germline, CDR1 is SGHVS and CDR2 is FQNEAQ. CDR3 DNA sequence: TGTGCCAGCAGCTCCCGACTAGCGGGTTTAAGTGAGCAGTTCTTC. Translated, it gives CASSSRLAGLSEQFF.

This clone was seen a few times. This chain links TRBV18 with TRBJ2-2; TRBD1 agrees at 9 bases. V shed 8 bases, J shed 0 bases, and the junction held 4 bases outside the gene matches. This CDR3 contains 15 residues. Germline CDR1 and CDR2: KGHSH and LQKENI. The CDR3 spells CASPRQGANTGELFF. CDR3 bases: TGTGCCAGCCCTCGACAGGGGGCGAACACCGGGGAGCTGTTTTTT.

This clone has just one count. V is TRBV28 and J is TRBJ1-4; tentative D call: TRBD1 (5 bases). The V gene's germline CDR1 is MDHEN and CDR2 SYDVKM. With 1 base removed from V and 10 bases from J, the gap between germline ends came to 16 bases. The CDR3 has 15 amino acids. Written as DNA, the CDR3 is TGTGCCAGCAGTTTATCCCTCGACTCGGGGGGAAAACTGTTTTTT. Encoded protein: CASSLSLDSGGKLFF.

The V and J genes are TRBV7-9 and TRBJ2-1; 9 nucleotides agree with TRBD2. The length of the CDR3 is 16 residues. V shed 7 bases, J shed 2 bases, and the junction held 9 bases outside the gene matches. The germline V gene has CDR1 SEHNR and CDR2 FQNEAQ (reference sequence). For the CDR3, the DNA is TGTGCCAGCACCGACCCGGGACTAGCAACCTACAATGAGCAGTTCTTC. Its protein product is CASTDPGLATYNEQFF.

This clone was observed a handful of times. The chain is built from TRBV6-5 and TRBJ1-1; 8 nucleotides align to TRBD1. Unmatched junction bases numbered 3, after V lost 2 bases and J lost 1 base. The length of the CDR3 is 15 residues. The germline gives CDR1 MNHEY, CDR2 SVGAGI. CDR3 DNA: TGTGCCAGCAGTTACCGTGGACAGGGGAACACTGAAGCTTTCTTT. Its translation is CASSYRGQGNTEAFF.

This rearrangement joins TRBV27 to TRBJ2-7, with 7 nucleotides matching TRBD1. V lost 8 bases and J lost 3; bases outside the gene matches: 13. CDR3 size: 15 residues. Germline V lookup: CDR1 MNHEY, CDR2 SMNVEV (reference sequence). Written as DNA, the CDR3 is TGTGCCAGCCGCTCCGACCGGGACAGCTACTACGAGCAGTACTTC. Protein: CASRSDRDSYYEQYF.

This clone came up once. This chain links TRBV7-3 with TRBJ2-5; the D gene is possibly TRBD1 (5 bases). Germline V gives CDR1 SGHTA, CDR2 FQGTGA. Trimming cost V 4 bases and J 4 bases, with 10 bases left between them. CDR3 length: 13 residues. The CDR3 bases are TGTGCCAGCAGCTCAGGGCCGGGAGAGACCCAGTACTTC. The encoded protein is CASSSGPGETQYF.

This clone was recorded a few times. The chain combines TRBV10-1 with TRBJ1-3; D might be TRBD1 (5 bases). Trimming stripped 5 bases from V and 1 base from J, with 21 bases between. CDR1 and CDR2 from the germline V gene are WNHNN and SYGVQD (reference sequence). The CDR3 is made up of 18 amino acids. The CDR3 region has the DNA TGCGCCAGCAGTCCCTCGGCCGGGATCGGGGGTTCTGGAAACACCATATATTTT. Translating gives CASSPSAGIGGSGNTIYF.

V usage is TRBV19 and J usage is TRBJ2-7; 7 bases fit TRBD1. Germline loops: CDR1 LNHDA, CDR2 SQIVND (reference sequence). This CDR3 has 14 amino acids. With 0 bases clipped from V and 6 bases from J, the junction kept 5 bases outside the gene matches. The CDR3 DNA reads as TGTGCCAGTAGTATAGATTCGACAGGGACCGAGCAGTACTTC. Translating gives CASSIDSTGTEQYF.